These 14 T cell receptor beta chains came from one sample sequenced in a study of shared clonotypes between healthy human individuals. The assay was immunoSEQ multiplex PCR, and TCRdb's table has in-frame clones only and misses some. Among about 490,000 clones listed, over 70% were seen once. The specimen sequenced was PBMCs. The receptors come from a woman in her forties in good health. Some clones in this sample may be carry-over from other donors' samples.

The V and J genes are TRBV11-2 and TRBJ1-2; D possibly corresponds to TRBD1 (5 bases). Trimming took 1 base from V and 5 from J, leaving 23 bases between them. CDR3 length: 18 residues. Per the germline V gene, CDR1 is SGHAT and CDR2 is FQNNGV. The CDR3 coding sequence is TGTGCCAGCAGCTTAGGGGGCCGGCGGAGCGCGCAGCATTATGGCTACACCTTC. Protein product: CASSLGGRRSAQHYGYTF.

This chain joins TRBV7-3 and TRBJ2-5; D may match TRBD1 or TRBD2 (5 bases each). Germline CDR1 and CDR2: SGHTA and FQGTGA. This CDR3 is 14 amino acids long. V was clipped by 5 bases and J by 1 base, with 11 bases between them. In nucleotides, the CDR3 is TGTGCCAGCAGCCCCTCCGGGACCCAAGAGACCCAGTACTTC. It encodes CASSPSGTQETQYF.

The V gene is TRBV10-2, the J gene TRBJ2-7, with 8 bases matching TRBD2. Germline values: CDR1 WSHSY, CDR2 SAAADI. This CDR3 has 14 amino acids. J gave up 2 bases and V 6 bases, and 6 bases lay outside the gene matches. This CDR3 is CASREAGDAYEQYF. DNA of the CDR3: TGCGCCAGCAGGGAAGCGGGAGATGCCTACGAGCAGTACTTC.

This clone has only one observation. A far larger clone is off by one base, so a read error is likely. The chain recombines TRBV10-3 with TRBJ2-5, with 7 bases aligning to TRBD2. The CDR3 covers 12 residues. J lost 7 bases, V lost 10 bases, and 9 bases had no gene match. The germline gives CDR1 ENHRY, CDR2 SYGVKD. Here the CDR3 reads CATYTPGGTQYF. CDR3 coding DNA: TGTGCCACCTATACCCCGGGAGGGACCCAGTACTTC.

In its sample, this clone was seen a few times. V is TRBV5-6 and J is TRBJ2-3, with 11 bases lining up with TRBD2. Germline V gene data show CDR1 as SGHDT and CDR2 as YYEEEE. The CDR3 covers 16 residues. J lost 6 bases, V lost 3 bases, and 9 bases had no gene match. Here the CDR3 DNA reads TGTGCCAGCAGCTCGCCGACTAGCGGGGTAGGGGATACGCAGTATTTT. Protein: CASSSPTSGVGDTQYF.

The genes are TRBV5-4 and TRBJ2-5; D not resolved. Germline CDR1 and CDR2: SGHNT and YYREEE (reference sequence). V was clipped by 1 base and J by 4 bases, with 8 bases between them. The CDR3 length is 13 residues. The CDR3 DNA sequence: TGTGCCAGCAGCTTGCAGGTGGGAGAGACCCAGTACTTC. Translating it yields CASSLQVGETQYF.

In this sample, this clone turned up a few times. The chain employs TRBV4-2 and TRBJ2-5; D gene uncertain. The DNA end lines up better with TRBJ2-7; the J call may be wrong. The CDR3 length is 16 residues. Germline V gene lookup returns CDR1 LGHNA and CDR2 YNFKEQ. The DNA of the CDR3 is TGTGCCAGCAGCCTCAGTTTCCCCGGACCCTCCTACGAGCAGTACTTC. As protein: CASSLSFPGPSYEQYF.

CDR3 region: CASSFLRYSPYEQYF. The CDR3 coding sequence is TGTGCCAGCAGTTTCCTCCGCTACTCACCCTACGAGCAGTACTTC. The chain joins TRBV7-4 to TRBJ2-5; no reliable D call. The closer fit of TRBJ2-7 to the DNA end suggests the J call may be wrong. The CDR3 has 15 residues. Germline V CDR1 and CDR2: SGHVT, SQSDAQ.

The rearrangement joins TRBV5-4 to TRBJ2-1, with D possibly matching TRBD2 (6 bases). V was cut by 3 bases and J by 6 bases, with 16 bases left in between. The CDR3 extends over 15 amino acids. Looked up from germline, CDR1 is SGHNT and CDR2 is YYREEE (reference sequence). The CDR3 DNA is TGTGCCAGCAGCTCGAGGACTTTGGAGGGCAATGAGCAGTTCTTC. This translates into CASSSRTLEGNEQFF.

V gene TRBV2 combines with J gene TRBJ2-7, with TRBD1 as a possible D gene (5 bases). V lost 4 bases and J lost 2, with 6 bases in between. The CDR3 has 12 residues. CDR1 and CDR2 from the germline V gene are SNHLY and FYNNEI. CDR3 loop: CASSAQAYEQYF. In nucleotides, the CDR3 is TGTGCCAGCAGTGCACAGGCCTACGAGCAGTACTTC.

The chain uses TRBV29-1 and TRBJ2-2; D unresolved. With 0 bases removed from V and 3 bases from J, the gap between germline ends came to 8 bases. CDR1 and CDR2 from the germline V gene are SQVTM and ANQGSEA. The CDR3 runs to 14 residues. The CDR3: CSVEDGLDTGELFF. As DNA, the CDR3 is TGCAGCGTTGAAGACGGCCTGGACACCGGGGAGCTGTTTTTT.

This clone has only a few counts. A much larger clone is a single base away; this may be a read error. The rearrangement joins TRBV19 to TRBJ2-2; TRBD2 agrees at 7 bases. Germline CDR1 reads LNHDA; CDR2 reads SQIVND (reference sequence). V lost 11 bases and J lost 1; bases outside the gene matches: 7. This CDR3 comprises 14 residues. The CDR3 bases are TGTGCCCGCGGGAGACAGATGAACACCGGGGAGCTGTTTTTT. Translation gives CARGRQMNTGELFF.

This clone came up a few times. A far larger clone is just one base off, so this is likely a read error. The chain uses TRBV30 and TRBJ1-2; D not resolved. CDR3 size: 15 residues. The V gene lost 6 bases and the J gene lost 6 bases, with 23 bases spanning the gap. The germline V gene has CDR1 GTSNPN and CDR2 SVGIG (reference sequence). In nucleotides, the CDR3 is TGTGCCTGCCCCTGGGGTTCCGGGGAAGTCCATGGCTACACCTTC. It is translated as CACPWGSGEVHGYTF.

On this clone: This likely came from a read error, as a far larger clone is one base away. This sample includes further DNA sequences coding for the same CDR3. The chain has TRBV29-1 and TRBJ2-1, with D perhaps TRBD2 (5 bases). Trimming cost V 6 bases and J 7 bases, with 7 bases left between them. Germline CDR1 reads SQVTM; CDR2 reads ANQGSEA. CDR3 length equals 10 residues. The CDR3 DNA reads TGCAGCGTACTAGGGAATGAGCAGTTCTTC. It translates to CSVLGNEQFF.